One and the same sample provided the 5 T cell receptor beta chains below, sequenced in a study of blood T cell repertoires in COVID-19. The protocol was immunoSEQ multiplex PCR, while the TCRdb copy is restricted to in-frame clones and leaves out a portion. This repertoire shows under 200,000 clones, about 85% found once; its top ten account for about 0.95%. Source material: peripheral blood. The receptor set was obtained from a man aged 55 to 70 with COVID-19, enrolled during active disease.

This chain links TRBV18 with TRBJ1-2; D may be TRBD1 (6 bases). Germline assignment: CDR1 KGHSH and CDR2 LQKENI. V was pared by 2 bases and J by 8 bases, with 12 bases between. CDR3 length: 13 residues. The CDR3 spells CASSPARGGGYTF. CDR3 coding DNA: TGTGCCAGCTCACCAGCGAGGGGGGGCGGCTACACCTTC.

The chain is built from TRBV6-2 or TRBV6-3 and TRBJ1-2, with D possibly being TRBD1 (5 bases). Germline loops: CDR1 MNHEY, CDR2 SVGEGT. The CDR3 sequence is 13 residues long. V lost 2 bases and J lost 7, with 11 bases in between. This chain's CDR3 is CASSYGGARGYTF. The CDR3 DNA is TGTGCCAGCAGTTACGGTGGGGCGCGTGGCTACACCTTC.

The chain carries TRBV5-1 and TRBJ1-6, with D maybe TRBD1 (5 bases). This CDR3 is built from 15 residues. Germline V gene lookup returns CDR1 SGHRS and CDR2 YFSETQ. Trimming cost V 4 bases and J 6 bases, with 14 bases left between them. The CDR3 sequence: CASSGDGGTNSPLHF. As DNA, the CDR3 is TGCGCCAGCAGCGGCGACGGGGGAACTAATTCACCCCTCCACTTT.

This clone was seen only a few times. This chain joins TRBV12-3 or TRBV12-4 and TRBJ1-1; no clear D. V was pared by 3 bases and J by 3 bases, with 8 bases between. This CDR3 has 13 amino acids. The CDR3 nucleotides read TGTGCCAGCAGTTTTTCTCGGGACACTGAAGCTTTCTTT. Amino acid sequence: CASSFSRDTEAFF.

This clone was observed a handful of times. The V and J genes are TRBV5-6 and TRBJ1-6; D gene unclear. Trimming left V 4 bases short and J 11 bases short, with 19 bases between. This CDR3 comprises 15 residues. Germline V CDR1 and CDR2: SGHDT, YYEEEE. Here the CDR3 reads CASSPQTPGRAPLHF. The DNA for the CDR3 is TGTGCCAGCAGCCCCCAGACTCCGGGGAGGGCACCCCTCCACTTT.